This T cell receptor beta chain comes out of a study of OX40 agonist ivuxolimab in advanced cancers. Study at large: Earlier anti-PD-1, anti-PD-L1 or anti-CTLA-4 therapy was permitted; about 44% had received some.

If patients had autoimmune disease history or systemic immunosuppression, they were excluded. TCRdb's table, derived via immunoSEQ multiplex PCR, lists solely in-frame clones and lacks some. In the table there are 60,000 or so clones, around 90% of which are singletons. About this clone itself: Its antigen is still unknown.

CDR3 length equals 15 residues. The V gene end was trimmed by 5 bases and the J gene end by 3 bases; junction bases not matched to a gene: 7. Per germline, CDR1 SGHVS and CDR2 FQNEAQ. Points from the study as a whole: Some nonresponders additionally presented with little normalized T-cell clonal expansion.

This clonotype was obtained from an adult with an advanced solid tumor such as melanoma, head and neck, liver or kidney cancer. The sample in question was CD4+ or CD8+ T cells sorted from blood, obtained in a trial of the OX40 agonist ivuxolimab. The rearrangement links TRBV7-8 to TRBJ2-3; TRBD2 matches at 8 bases. In nucleotides, the CDR3 is TGTGCCAGCAGCCCTCAAACTAGCGGAACAGATACGCAGTATTTT. Translation: CASSPQTSGTDTQYF. Combining the CDR3 with reference TRBV7-8 and TRBJ2-3 gives the whole variable domain GAGVSQSPRYKVAKRGQDVALRCDPISGHVSLFWYQQALGQGPEFLTYFQNEAQLDKSGLPSDRFFAERPEGSVSTLKIQRTQQEDSAVYLCASSPQTSGTDTQYFGPGTRLTVL.